Presented here are 24 T cell receptor beta chains from one specimen sequenced in a study of cytomegalovirus exposure and HLA in healthy donors. Profiled with immunoSEQ multiplex PCR; TCRdb holds only in-frame clones, not every one. The sample carries 100,000 to 150,000 clones, approximately 90% recorded once. The sample was PBMCs. These receptors came from a woman between 18 and 29 years old in good health and CMV-seronegative.

The rearrangement joins TRBV2 to TRBJ1-1; 10 nucleotides align to TRBD1. Losses at the gene ends were 0 bases for V and 4 bases for J; bases not matched to a gene: 8. CDR1 SNHLY and CDR2 FYNNEI come from the germline V gene. The CDR3 is made up of 17 amino acids. The CDR3 loop reads CASSEAGTGVQGTEAFF. CDR3 DNA: TGTGCCAGCAGTGAAGCCGGGACAGGGGTCCAGGGCACTGAAGCTTTCTTT.

The V gene is TRBV7-9, the J gene TRBJ2-3, with D unclear. Germline V gives CDR1 SEHNR, CDR2 FQNEAQ (reference sequence). Trimming stripped 3 bases from V and 6 bases from J, with 4 bases between. This CDR3 has 11 amino acids. This chain's CDR3 is CASSFPDTQYF. The CDR3 region has the DNA TGTGCCAGCAGCTTCCCGGATACGCAGTATTTT. The entire variable domain, with the rest obtained from reference TRBV7-9 and TRBJ2-3, is as follows: DTGVSQNPRHKITKRGQNVTFRCDPISEHNRLYWYRQTLGQGPEFLTYFQNEAQLEKSRLLSDRFSAERPKGSFSTLEIQRTEQGDSAMYLCASSFPDTQYFGPGTRLTVL.

V gene TRBV28 combines with J gene TRBJ2-1; TRBD2 matches at 8 bases. J lost 4 bases, V lost 1 base, and 18 bases had no gene match. The germline V gene encodes CDR1 MDHEN and CDR2 SYDVKM. The CDR3 is 20 amino acids. DNA for the CDR3: TGTGCCAGCAGTTTATCCTGGCTGCCCCGGGAGGGCGAATTTTACAATGAGCAGTTCTTC. Its protein is CASSLSWLPREGEFYNEQFF.

The chain combines TRBV5-6 with TRBJ2-5, with 10 bases matching TRBD1. The CDR3 sequence is 17 residues long. V lost 0 bases and J lost 5; bases outside the gene matches: 10. Germline V gene data show CDR1 as SGHDT and CDR2 as YYEEEE. This CDR3 is CASSLGLGTGEGETQYF. CDR3 bases: TGTGCCAGCAGCTTGGGACTAGGGACAGGGGAGGGGGAGACCCAGTACTTC.

The chain recombines TRBV18 with TRBJ2-2, with 14 bases fitting TRBD2. The CDR3 consists of 17 residues. Germline trimming cut 3 bases from V and 4 bases from J; bases unmatched to any gene: 4. In germline, CDR1 is KGHSH, CDR2 LQKENI. CDR3 residues: CASSPAGLAGVTGELFF. In DNA, the CDR3 is TGTGCCAGCTCACCGGCGGGACTAGCGGGAGTCACCGGGGAGCTGTTTTTT.

V gene TRBV11-1 combines with J gene TRBJ2-7; D is possibly TRBD2 (6 bases). V was clipped by 4 bases and J by 5 bases, with 21 bases between them. CDR1 and CDR2 (germline): SGHAT, FQDESV (reference sequence). The CDR3 extends over 16 amino acids. The DNA for the CDR3 is TGTGCCAGCAGCTGGTCGGGACTTGCCGTCGGGAACGAGCAGTACTTC. Its protein product is CASSWSGLAVGNEQYF.

The CDR3 nucleotides are TGTGCCATCCGTCGTTCTCGGAAGCGGGAGGGCCCCCTCGAGCAGTACTTC. This sequence encodes CAIRRSRKREGPLEQYF. The chain joins TRBV10-3 to TRBJ2-7; 10 bases agree with TRBD2. Germline trimming cut 8 bases from V and 6 bases from J; bases unmatched to any gene: 19. This CDR3 contains 17 residues. From germline, CDR1 is ENHRY and CDR2 SYGVKD.

This chain uses TRBV7-8 with TRBJ2-7, with D maybe TRBD1 (5 bases). The V gene lost 6 bases and the J gene lost 1 base, with 16 bases spanning the gap. Germline CDR1 reads SGHVS; CDR2 reads FQNEAQ. This CDR3 has 15 amino acids. The DNA of the CDR3 is TGTGCCAGCAGGGCACTATTAGGGGTTTCCTACGAGCAGTACTTC. It specifies CASRALLGVSYEQYF.

The chain carries TRBV30 and TRBJ2-3; weak D call: TRBD2 (6 bases). V shed 3 bases and J shed 3 bases, with 7 bases lying between them. CDR1 is GTSNPN, CDR2 SVGIG, per germline (reference sequence). The CDR3 is 12 residues long. DNA for the CDR3: TGTGCCTGGAGCGGAGGGACAGATACGCAGTATTTT. Encoded protein: CAWSGGTDTQYF.

This sequence joins TRBV28 and TRBJ2-2; D might be TRBD2 (6 bases). The CDR3 runs to 15 residues. V dropped 2 bases and J dropped 3 bases, with 10 bases sitting between them. From germline, CDR1 is MDHEN and CDR2 SYDVKM. CDR3 sequence reads: CASSLREAHTGELFF. The CDR3 region has the DNA TGTGCCAGCAGTTTAAGGGAGGCGCACACCGGGGAGCTGTTTTTT.

The rearrangement joins TRBV28 to TRBJ2-2, with TRBD1 matching over 7 bases. Germline V lookup: CDR1 MDHEN, CDR2 SYDVKM. Trimming removed 7 bases from V and 3 bases from J; junction bases left unmatched: 8. The CDR3 loop spans 15 amino acids. The CDR3 nucleotides are TGTGCCAGCACCCTAGGGGGCAGGGACACCGGGGAGCTGTTTTTT. Translating gives CASTLGGRDTGELFF.

The chain links TRBV18 to TRBJ1-6, with 9 bases fitting TRBD1. The V gene end was trimmed by 4 bases and the J gene end by 11 bases; junction bases not matched to a gene: 3. Per the germline V gene, CDR1 is KGHSH and CDR2 is LQKENI. This CDR3 is 13 amino acids long. This CDR3 is CASSRDRATPLHF. CDR3 sequence (DNA): TGTGCCAGCTCACGGGACAGGGCTACACCCCTCCACTTT.

J is TRBJ1-5 and V is TRBV6-1; D gene ambiguous. Trimming took off 0 bases at V and 12 bases at J, with 21 bases between the two ends. Germline assignment: CDR1 MNHNS and CDR2 SASEGT. This CDR3 has 16 amino acids. CDR3 bases: TGTGCCAGCAGTGAAGCGCGGGGTCTCGGCAGAGGGATCCAGCATTTT. Its protein is CASSEARGLGRGIQHF.

This chain joins TRBV25-1 and TRBJ1-2, with TRBD1 matching 9 bases. This CDR3 is 16 amino acids long. V lost 6 bases, J lost 3 bases, and 11 bases stayed unmatched. Germline V gives CDR1 MGHDK, CDR2 SYGVNS. CDR3 bases: TGTGCCAGCAGCGAAGGGCTGGGGACAGGGTACTATGGCTACACCTTC. Its translation is CASSEGLGTGYYGYTF.

This clone is a singleton in its sample. The rearrangement joins TRBV4-2 to TRBJ2-1; 9 nucleotides agree with TRBD2. The CDR3 is made up of 18 amino acids. V lost 0 bases and J lost 7; bases outside the gene matches: 13. CDR1 and CDR2 from the germline V gene are LGHNA and YNFKEQ. The CDR3 is CASSQDQELAGVRNEQFF. The CDR3, as DNA: TGTGCCAGCAGCCAAGATCAGGAGTTAGCGGGAGTGAGGAATGAGCAGTTCTTC.

V and J are TRBV28 and TRBJ1-2; TRBD1 is a possible D gene (5 bases). From germline, CDR1 is MDHEN and CDR2 SYDVKM. This CDR3 comprises 18 residues. Trimming pared 2 bases from V and 0 bases from J, leaving 19 bases between. CDR3 coding DNA: TGTGCCAGCAGTTTACCCCCTGGCGGGGGGAGGGCTAACTATGGCTACACCTTC. It specifies CASSLPPGGGRANYGYTF.

This clone occurred once. V gene TRBV2 combines with J gene TRBJ1-2, with D uncertain. The germline V gene has CDR1 SNHLY and CDR2 FYNNEI. The CDR3 has 16 residues. V lost 2 bases to trimming and J lost 3 bases, with 16 bases between them. The CDR3 DNA follows: TGTGCCAGCAGTGAACGGGCAGTGGGAGGCCACTATGGCTACACCTTC. Amino acid sequence: CASSERAVGGHYGYTF. The complete variable domain, with remaining parts taken from reference TRBV2 and TRBJ1-2, reads EPEVTQTPSHQVTQMGQEVILRCVPISNHLYFYWYRQILGQKVEFLVSFYNNEISEKSEIFDDQFSVERPDGSNFTLKIRSTKLEDSAMYFCASSERAVGGHYGYTFGSGTRLTVV.

This chain uses TRBV10-1 with TRBJ1-2; TRBD1 might be the D (5 bases). This CDR3 has 13 amino acids. Trimming removed 10 bases at V and 8 bases at J, with 20 bases between. Germline CDR1 reads WNHNN; CDR2 reads SYGVQD (reference sequence). The CDR3 is CANPIGQLGGYTF. The CDR3 region has the DNA TGCGCCAACCCAATTGGACAACTGGGGGGCTACACCTTC.

The V and J genes are TRBV30 and TRBJ1-3; D is unclear. From germline, CDR1 is GTSNPN and CDR2 SVGIG (reference sequence). The CDR3 spans 13 residues. Trimming cost V 4 bases and J 3 bases, with 10 bases left between them. The CDR3, as DNA: TGTGCCTGGATACCGGGGTATGGAAACACCATATATTTT. Translating gives CAWIPGYGNTIYF.

V is TRBV6-1 and J is TRBJ2-1, with D tentatively TRBD2 (6 bases). CDR3 length equals 13 residues. Trimming pared 9 bases from V and 1 base from J, leaving 10 bases between. Germline V gives CDR1 MNHNS, CDR2 SASEGT. DNA of the CDR3: TGTGCCAGTCTCGGGACTTCCTACAATGAGCAGTTCTTC. Its translation is CASLGTSYNEQFF.

The V and J genes are TRBV29-1 and TRBJ1-1; 8 bases are a match to TRBD1. The V segment lost 2 bases and the J segment 3 bases; nucleotides outside the gene matches: 2. CDR1 and CDR2 (germline): SQVTM, ANQGSEA. This CDR3 is 13 amino acids long. CDR3 nucleotides: TGCAGCGTTGAACAGGGGGCGGACACTGAAGCTTTCTTT. Translated: CSVEQGADTEAFF.

The CDR3 nucleotides read TGTGCCAGCAGCTCGCGACAGTACGAGCAGTACTTC. This codes for CASSSRQYEQYF. The chain links TRBV14 to TRBJ2-7; D perhaps matches TRBD1 (5 bases). Per germline, CDR1 SGHDN and CDR2 FVKESK. The CDR3 covers 12 residues. Trimming shortened V by 5 bases and J by 4 bases, and 9 bases separated the two germline ends.

The chain uses TRBV2 and TRBJ2-7; D is possibly TRBD2 (6 bases). Trimming removed 7 bases from V and 0 bases from J, with 13 bases in between. This CDR3 has 14 residues. Germline values: CDR1 SNHLY, CDR2 FYNNEI. CDR3 sequence reads: CASIRDGGSYEQYF. The CDR3 region has the DNA TGTGCCAGCATTAGGGACGGGGGCTCCTACGAGCAGTACTTC.

V gene TRBV19 combines with J gene TRBJ2-3; 10 bases are shared with TRBD1. The CDR3 runs to 14 residues. After removal of 3 bases from V and 6 bases from J, the junction contained 3 bases not matched to a gene. In germline, CDR1 is LNHDA, CDR2 SQIVND (reference sequence). The CDR3 DNA reads as TGTGCCAGTAGTATGGGACAGGGGATCGATACGCAGTATTTT. This sequence encodes CASSMGQGIDTQYF.